This T cell receptor (beta chain) was identified during a study of blood T cell repertoires in COVID-19. Study-level background: The study drew acute and convalescent COVID-19 samples from the United States, Italy and Spain. T cells, B-cell-depleted T cells, or PBMCs supplied cDNA or gDNA.

The table came from immunoSEQ multiplex PCR; TCRdb's copy has only in-frame clones and leaves some out. The profile shows 150,000 or so clones, roughly 90% of them singletons. Living in about two dozen US areas, the participants were between roughly 18 and 90 years of age. Clinical history as reported by participants underpinned cohort assignment. Between the trimmed V and J ends, which lost 5 bases and 4 bases, there was a span of 27 bases. There are 19 residues in the CDR3. Per the germline V gene, CDR1 is MNHEY and CDR2 is SVGEGT. The chain is built from TRBV6-2 or TRBV6-3 and TRBJ2-1, with a possible D match to TRBD2 (5 bases). Sequencing used PBMCs or T cells enriched from blood (not recorded which). The TCR was taken from a woman between 45 and 65 years old who had recovered from COVID-19. The CDR3 here is CASSTDRERRGSGYNEQFF. CDR3 sequence (DNA): TGTGCCAGCAGTACAGACCGGGAACGCCGAGGCTCGGGGTACAATGAGCAGTTCTTC.